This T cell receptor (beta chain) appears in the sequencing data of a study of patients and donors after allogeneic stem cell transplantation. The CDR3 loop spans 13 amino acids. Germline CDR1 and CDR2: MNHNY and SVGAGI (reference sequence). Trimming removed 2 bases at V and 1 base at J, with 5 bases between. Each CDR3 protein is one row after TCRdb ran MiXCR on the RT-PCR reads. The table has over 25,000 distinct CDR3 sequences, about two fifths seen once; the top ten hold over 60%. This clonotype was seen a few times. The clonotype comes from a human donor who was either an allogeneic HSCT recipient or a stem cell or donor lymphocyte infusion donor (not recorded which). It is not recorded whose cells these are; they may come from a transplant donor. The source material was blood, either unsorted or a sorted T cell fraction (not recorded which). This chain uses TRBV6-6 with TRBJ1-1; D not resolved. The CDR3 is CASSYEGNTEAFF. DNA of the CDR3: TGTGCCAGCAGTTACGAGGGGAACACTGAAGCTTTCTTT.